The 26 T cell receptor beta chains below were found in one sample sequenced in a study of shared clonotypes between healthy human individuals. TCRdb's table, derived via immunoSEQ multiplex PCR, lists solely in-frame clones and lacks some. Of hundreds of thousands of clones in the sample, more than 75% were seen once. The sample consisted of PBMCs. These receptors were taken from a woman between 35 and 50 years old in good health. Some clones in this sample may be carry-over from other donors' samples.

The chain joins TRBV7-3 to TRBJ2-3, with 13 bases fitting TRBD2. CDR3 length: 15 residues. The V segment lost 4 bases and the J segment 4 bases; nucleotides outside the gene matches: 2. Germline V lookup: CDR1 SGHTA, CDR2 FQGTGA. The CDR3 sequence: CASSSGLAGADTQYF. CDR3 sequence (DNA): TGTGCCAGCAGCTCCGGACTAGCGGGAGCAGATACGCAGTATTTT.

This clone was counted a few times. The chain joins TRBV7-8 to TRBJ2-3; the match to TRBD2 covers 14 bases. The CDR3 covers 16 residues. Trimming at V came to 4 bases and at J to 4 bases, leaving 4 bases not matched to a gene. Germline V gene sequence: CDR1 SGHVS, CDR2 FQNEAQ. The CDR3 region has the DNA TGTGCCAGCAGCTCGGGACTAGCGGGGGTCGCAGATACGCAGTATTTT. Residues: CASSSGLAGVADTQYF.

This rearrangement joins TRBV19 to TRBJ1-5; TRBD1 aligns across 10 bases. CDR3 length equals 15 residues. Germline loops: CDR1 LNHDA, CDR2 SQIVND (reference sequence). With V trimmed by 6 bases and J by 4 bases, 6 bases remained unmatched. The CDR3 here is CASSDWTGGNQPQHF. CDR3 in DNA: TGTGCCAGTAGCGACTGGACAGGGGGGAATCAGCCCCAGCATTTT.

The CDR3: CASSRSPHSGTDTQYF. CDR3 nucleotide sequence: TGTGCCAGCAGCCGAAGCCCACATAGCGGCACAGATACGCAGTATTTT. The chain uses TRBV14 and TRBJ2-3; tentative D call: TRBD2 (5 bases). The CDR3 spans 16 residues. Between the trimmed V and J ends, which lost 4 bases and 1 base, there was a span of 15 bases. Per germline, CDR1 SGHDN and CDR2 FVKESK.

The genes are TRBV5-1 and TRBJ2-1; 12 bases agree with TRBD2. V was clipped by 5 bases and J by 4 bases; unmatched bases: 10. CDR1 and CDR2 from the germline V gene are SGHRS and YFSETQ. The CDR3 consists of 17 residues. The CDR3 bases are TGCGCCAGCAGACAACTGGGCGGGACTAGCGGGTACAATGAGCAGTTCTTC. Its protein is CASRQLGGTSGYNEQFF.

The chain joins TRBV7-9 to TRBJ2-2; 11 bases align to TRBD2. The V gene end was trimmed by 3 bases and the J gene end by 6 bases; junction bases not matched to a gene: 6. The CDR3 covers 16 residues. The germline V gene encodes CDR1 SEHNR and CDR2 FQNEAQ (reference sequence). The CDR3 nucleotides read TGTGCCAGCAGCTTGCTAGCGGGAGGCCTTGCCGGGGAGCTGTTTTTT. Translating it yields CASSLLAGGLAGELFF.

This chain joins TRBV27 and TRBJ2-2; D possibly corresponds to TRBD1 (5 bases). This CDR3 spans 16 amino acids. V lost 5 bases, J lost 6 bases, and 19 bases lay in between. Germline V gene lookup returns CDR1 MNHEY and CDR2 SMNVEV (reference sequence). The CDR3 DNA reads TGTGCCAGCAGTAGGCAGGGTATGATAAGATCCGGGGAGCTGTTTTTT. Encoded protein: CASSRQGMIRSGELFF.

The chain couples TRBV9 to TRBJ2-3; perhaps TRBD1 as D (5 bases). Germline CDR1 is SGDLS and CDR2 is YYNGEE. Trimming pared 0 bases from V and 2 bases from J, leaving 10 bases between. The CDR3 sequence is 15 residues long. The CDR3 here is CASSVGAGPTDTQYF. The CDR3 coding sequence is TGTGCCAGCAGCGTAGGGGCAGGGCCCACAGATACGCAGTATTTT.

A word on this clone: This specimen includes other DNA sequences encoding the same CDR3. The chain combines TRBV28 with TRBJ1-2, with TRBD1 matching 9 bases. CDR3 length: 13 residues. Trimming at V came to 5 bases and at J to 5 bases, leaving 3 bases not matched to a gene. Germline values: CDR1 MDHEN, CDR2 SYDVKM. In DNA, the CDR3 is TGTGCCAGCAGTCTGGGACAGGGATATGGCTACACCTTC. Translated: CASSLGQGYGYTF.

This clone was found many times. J is TRBJ1-1 and V is TRBV6-6; D call uncertain. The CDR3 is made up of 13 amino acids. Germline CDR1 reads MNHNY; CDR2 reads SVGAGI (reference sequence). The V end lost 7 bases, the J end lost 2 bases, and 11 bases lay between the germline ends. CDR3 in amino acids: CASNPAGNTEAFF. CDR3 bases: TGTGCCAGCAACCCTGCAGGAAACACTGAAGCTTTCTTT.

The V and J genes are TRBV19 and TRBJ1-3, with no clear D. V was shortened by 1 base and J by 4 bases, with 14 bases between the two germline ends. Germline loops: CDR1 LNHDA, CDR2 SQIVND (reference sequence). The CDR3 consists of 16 residues. The CDR3 DNA follows: TGTGCCAGTAGTATAGCGACGGACTCCCCCGGAAACACCATATATTTT. This gives the protein CASSIATDSPGNTIYF.

This clone came up many times. The chain recombines TRBV2 with TRBJ2-5, with D tentatively TRBD1 (6 bases). CDR3 length: 14 residues. Germline assignment: CDR1 SNHLY and CDR2 FYNNEI. Trimming removed 3 bases at V and 7 bases at J, with 15 bases between. The CDR3 protein is CASSEDRPTGTQYF. The CDR3 bases are TGTGCCAGCAGTGAGGACAGACCCACCGGGACCCAGTACTTC.

This rearrangement joins TRBV5-4 to TRBJ2-7; TRBD2 aligns across 7 bases. Germline CDR1 is SGHNT and CDR2 is YYREEE (reference sequence). The CDR3 runs to 15 residues. V lost 3 bases, J lost 3 bases, and 9 bases stayed unmatched. CDR3 sequence (DNA): TGTGCCAGCAGCTCGTTTGGGGGGGGAGACTACGAGCAGTACTTC. It is translated as CASSSFGGGDYEQYF.

This sequence joins TRBV29-1 and TRBJ2-2; TRBD1 aligns across 7 bases. J lost 4 bases, V lost 4 bases, and 9 bases had no gene match. Germline V gene data show CDR1 as SQVTM and CDR2 as ANQGSEA. The CDR3 is made up of 15 amino acids. The CDR3 sequence is CSVVFEGASTGELFF. DNA of the CDR3: TGCAGCGTTGTTTTTGAGGGGGCAAGCACCGGGGAGCTGTTTTTT.

This clone was seen a handful of times. V and J are TRBV5-6 and TRBJ2-1, with 9 positions matching TRBD1. The J segment lost 6 bases and the V segment lost 1 base, leaving 8 bases of the junction unmatched. The germline V gene has CDR1 SGHDT and CDR2 YYEEEE. The length of the CDR3 is 16 residues. The chain's CDR3 is CASSLTPGQGGNEQFF. The DNA for the CDR3 is TGTGCCAGCAGCTTGACCCCGGGACAGGGCGGCAATGAGCAGTTCTTC.

The chain couples TRBV29-1 to TRBJ1-2; D ambiguous. The CDR3 consists of 11 residues. Germline V gene lookup returns CDR1 SQVTM and CDR2 ANQGSEA. V lost 7 bases and J 4 bases, leaving 10 bases between the germline ends. CDR3 in DNA: TGCAGCGCCGACACCGGCTATGGCTACACCTTC. This translates into CSADTGYGYTF.

The chain is built from TRBV6-1 and TRBJ2-5; either TRBD1 or TRBD2 may supply D (6 bases each). There are 17 residues in the CDR3. Germline-derived CDR1 and CDR2 are MNHNS and SASEGT. Deletions cut 3 bases from V and 2 bases from J, with 19 bases between. The CDR3 DNA sequence: TGTGCCAGCAGTGATAGGAAGGGGGGAAGGGTTCAAGAGACCCAGTACTTC. This sequence encodes CASSDRKGGRVQETQYF.

This chain connects TRBV10-3 to TRBJ1-4, with 10 positions matching TRBD1. Germline V gene sequence: CDR1 ENHRY, CDR2 SYGVKD. The V and J ends lost 8 bases and 0 bases, in that order; junction bases with no gene match: 6. The CDR3 loop spans 16 amino acids. CDR3 amino acids: CAIGGDRGTTNEKLFF. The CDR3 bases are TGTGCCATCGGCGGGGACAGGGGAACAACTAATGAAAAACTGTTTTTT.

The rearrangement uses TRBV27 and TRBJ1-2; D gene uncertain. CDR1 and CDR2 from the germline V gene are MNHEY and SMNVEV (reference sequence). The CDR3 has 13 residues. V lost 3 bases and J lost 3, with 8 bases in between. CDR3 nucleotide sequence: TGTGCCAGCAGTTTCTGGAAGGACTATGGCTACACCTTC. Its translation: CASSFWKDYGYTF.

V and J are TRBV5-4 and TRBJ1-2; D gene ambiguous. Per the germline V gene, CDR1 is SGHNT and CDR2 is YYREEE (reference sequence). Trimming took off 1 base at V and 6 bases at J, with 10 bases between the two ends. The CDR3 has 13 residues. This CDR3 is CASSLISEDGYTF. The DNA of the CDR3 is TGTGCCAGCAGCTTGATAAGTGAGGATGGCTACACCTTC.

In this sample, this clone turned up once. This specimen includes other DNA sequences encoding the same CDR3. The chain joins TRBV15 to TRBJ1-1; D not certain. V was cut by 1 base and J by 1 base, with 4 bases left in between. Germline V gives CDR1 LNHNV, CDR2 YYDKDF (reference sequence). There are 13 residues in the CDR3. DNA for the CDR3: TGTGCCACCAGCAGAGGCGGGAACACTGAAGCTTTCTTT. Its protein product is CATSRGGNTEAFF.

This chain joins TRBV5-8 and TRBJ2-3, with 8 nucleotides matching TRBD2. The CDR3 length is 16 residues. V was pared by 3 bases and J by 4 bases, with 10 bases of the junction left unmatched. Germline V gene lookup returns CDR1 SGHTS and CDR2 YDEGEE. In DNA form, the CDR3 reads TGTGCCAGCAGCTGGATAAGCGGGAGAGTGGCAGATACGCAGTATTTT. This encodes CASSWISGRVADTQYF.

J is TRBJ2-7 and V is TRBV6-4; D possibly corresponds to TRBD2 (5 bases). Germline V gene sequence: CDR1 MRHNA, CDR2 SNTAGT. The CDR3 totals 15 residues. Trimming took off 3 bases at V and 3 bases at J, with 15 bases between the two ends. This CDR3 reads CASSEMTRGGYEQYF. CDR3 bases: TGTGCCAGCAGTGAAATGACCCGCGGAGGCTACGAGCAGTACTTC.

The chain recombines TRBV13 with TRBJ2-3; D unresolved. The ends were cut back, 4 bases at V and 2 bases at J, with 22 bases in the middle. The CDR3 spans 18 residues. Germline values: CDR1 PRHDT, CDR2 FYEKMQ (reference sequence). The CDR3 protein is CASSSRRADDRITDTQYF. CDR3 sequence (DNA): TGTGCCAGCAGCTCCAGACGAGCCGACGACCGAATCACAGATACGCAGTATTTT.

Comment on this clone: Because the CDR3's place on the DNA is in doubt, the DNA is left out and the CDR3 is given as listed by TCRdb. The chain couples TRBV6-1 to TRBJ2-5; no check of the table's D call, TRBD1, against the DNA was made. The germline CDR1 and CDR2 sequences are MNHNS and SASEGT. Ends included, the CDR3 has 14 residues. CDR3 sequence reads: CASILDRTQETQYF.

The chain couples TRBV19 to TRBJ2-3, with 11 bases lining up with TRBD2. There are 16 residues in the CDR3. The trim removed 4 bases at V and 2 bases at J, leaving 5 bases unmatched. CDR1 is LNHDA, CDR2 SQIVND, per germline (reference sequence). Here the CDR3 DNA reads TGTGCCAGTAGTAGGGGACTAGCGGAATCCACAGATACGCAGTATTTT. Its protein is CASSRGLAESTDTQYF.